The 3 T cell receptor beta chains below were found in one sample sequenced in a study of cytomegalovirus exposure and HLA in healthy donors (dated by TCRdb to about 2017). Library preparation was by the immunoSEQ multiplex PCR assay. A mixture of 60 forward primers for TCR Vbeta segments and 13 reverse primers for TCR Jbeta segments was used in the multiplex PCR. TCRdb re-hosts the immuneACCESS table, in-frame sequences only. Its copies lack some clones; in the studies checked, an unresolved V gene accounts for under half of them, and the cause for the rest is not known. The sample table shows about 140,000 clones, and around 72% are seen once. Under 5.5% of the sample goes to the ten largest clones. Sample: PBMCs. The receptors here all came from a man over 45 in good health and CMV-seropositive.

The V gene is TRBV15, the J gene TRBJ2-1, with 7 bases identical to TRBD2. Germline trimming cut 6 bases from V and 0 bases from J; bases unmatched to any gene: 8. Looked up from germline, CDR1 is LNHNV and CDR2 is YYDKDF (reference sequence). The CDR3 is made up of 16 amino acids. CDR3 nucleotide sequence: TGTGCCACCAGGAAAGTGGGGGGGAGCTCCTACAATGAGCAGTTCTTC. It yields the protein CATRKVGGSSYNEQFF.

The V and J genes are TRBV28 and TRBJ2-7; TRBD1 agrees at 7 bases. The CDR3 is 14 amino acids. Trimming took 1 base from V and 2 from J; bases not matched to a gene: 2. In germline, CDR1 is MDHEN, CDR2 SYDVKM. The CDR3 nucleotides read TGTGCCAGCAGTTTATTTACAGGGGCCTACGAGCAGTACTTC. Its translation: CASSLFTGAYEQYF.

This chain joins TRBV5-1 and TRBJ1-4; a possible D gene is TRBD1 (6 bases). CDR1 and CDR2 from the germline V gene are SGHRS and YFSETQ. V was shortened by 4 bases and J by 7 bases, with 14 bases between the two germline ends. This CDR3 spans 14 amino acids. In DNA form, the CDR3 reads TGCGCCAGCAGCCCCGGGACACCCCCTGAAAAACTGTTTTTT. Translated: CASSPGTPPEKLFF.